Each of the 7 T cell receptor beta chains below was sequenced from the same sample in a study of T cell responses to AZD1222 COVID-19 vaccine. TCRdb's table, derived via immunoSEQ multiplex PCR, lists solely in-frame clones and lacks some. The table shows 100,000 to 150,000 clones, with 90% occurring only once. The sample consisted of peripheral blood, taken 28 days after the second dose of the MenACWY control vaccine. These receptors all stem from an adult who received the MenACWY meningococcal vaccine as a control.

V is TRBV5-1 and J is TRBJ2-5; 8 bases line up with TRBD2. This CDR3 is 17 amino acids long. Germline V lookup: CDR1 SGHRS, CDR2 YFSETQ. V shed 4 bases, J shed 1 base, and the junction held 12 bases outside the gene matches. CDR3 bases: TGCGCCAGCAGCCCGGGTGGTCGCGGGGGGCCCCAAGAGACCCAGTACTTC. Its protein product is CASSPGGRGGPQETQYF.

The CDR3 here is CASSILAGQGKEDYGYTF. DNA for the CDR3: TGTGCCAGTAGTATACTGGCGGGACAGGGAAAGGAAGACTATGGCTACACCTTC. The chain uses TRBV19 and TRBJ1-2; TRBD1 aligns across 9 bases. CDR3 length: 18 amino acids. Germline CDR1 LNHDA, CDR2 SQIVND (reference sequence). J was trimmed by 3 bases and V by 2 bases; bases with no gene match: 13.

The rearrangement joins TRBV29-1 to TRBJ1-1; D ambiguous. Germline V gene lookup returns CDR1 SQVTM and CDR2 ANQGSEA. The CDR3 totals 12 residues. Trimming pared 6 bases from V and 1 base from J, leaving 9 bases between. The CDR3 DNA sequence: TGCAGCGTGTCACGGGGGAACACTGAAGCTTTCTTT. This sequence encodes CSVSRGNTEAFF. Supplemented by reference TRBV29-1 and TRBJ1-1, the full variable domain reads SAVISQKPSRDICQRGTSLTIQCQVDSQVTMMFWYRQQPGQSLTLIATANQGSEATYESGFVIDKFPISRPNLTFSTLTVSNMSPEDSSIYLCSVSRGNTEAFFGQGTRLTVV.

This chain joins TRBV15 and TRBJ2-5; 9 bases map to TRBD2. The CDR3 covers 16 residues. The V and J ends lost 3 bases and 1 base, in that order; junction bases with no gene match: 6. CDR1 and CDR2 (germline): LNHNV, YYDKDF (reference sequence). The CDR3 region has the DNA TGTGCCACCAGCAGGGGCCTAGCGGGACGCCAAGAGACCCAGTACTTC. Residues: CATSRGLAGRQETQYF. Variable domain in full (rest from reference TRBV15 and TRBJ2-5): DAMVIQNPRYQVTQFGKPVTLSCSQTLNHNVMYWYQQKSSQAPKLLFHYYDKDFNNEADTPDNFQSRRPNTSFCFLDIRSPGLGDTAMYLCATSRGLAGRQETQYFGPGTRLLVL.

This clone occurred once. The chain links TRBV6-5 to TRBJ2-7; 8 positions agree with TRBD1. CDR3 size: 15 residues. CDR1 is MNHEY and CDR2 is SVGAGI in the germline V gene. Losses at the gene ends were 2 bases for V and 3 bases for J; bases not matched to a gene: 6. The CDR3 protein is CASSYVAGGLYEQYF. DNA of the CDR3: TGTGCCAGCAGTTACGTGGCAGGGGGCCTCTACGAGCAGTACTTC.

The rearrangement joins TRBV19 to TRBJ2-3; D call uncertain. Germline CDR1 and CDR2: LNHDA and SQIVND (reference sequence). Between the trimmed V and J ends, which lost 5 bases and 4 bases, there was a span of 13 bases. The CDR3 loop spans 14 amino acids. The CDR3 region is CASSLYLLSDTQYF. CDR3 nucleotide sequence: TGTGCCAGTAGTCTATACCTCTTGTCAGATACGCAGTATTTT.

The count of this clone is one. The V and J genes are TRBV5-1 and TRBJ2-7, with TRBD2 matching over 8 bases. V was pared by 5 bases and J by 7 bases, with 5 bases of the junction left unmatched. The CDR3 loop spans 12 amino acids. Germline V CDR1 and CDR2: SGHRS, YFSETQ. CDR3 DNA sequence: TGCGCCAGCAGGGCGGGGGGCATGGAGCAGTACTTC. The encoded protein is CASRAGGMEQYF.